This TCR beta chain was sequenced during a study of shared clonotypes between healthy human individuals. About the research overall: In total, the donors were a couple of women and a few men aged 18 to 49. General study points: Even with large depth, rarefaction showed that sorted-subset sequencing was incomplete. Compared with memory subsets, naive subsets generally had larger estimated richness.

Produced via immunoSEQ multiplex PCR; TCRdb's table is partial and in-frame only. The data contain hundreds of thousands of clones, roughly 96% of them seen just once; the ten biggest clones take up roughly 0.12%. CDR1 and CDR2 (germline): GTSNPN, SVGIG (reference sequence). The length of the CDR3 is 13 residues. Trimming removed 3 bases from V and 2 bases from J, with 10 bases in between. Remarks on this clone: Its antigen remains unknown.

Terminally differentiated effector memory CD45RA+ cells were excluded from the naive CD8 cells, which were CD45RO-negative and positively selected for CCR7. The chain carries TRBV30 and TRBJ2-5; D might be TRBD1 or TRBD2, each matching 5 bases. The clonotype was recovered from a woman aged 25 to 45 in good health. Sequencing was done on a sample of naive CD8+ T cells sorted from blood. This chain's CDR3 is CAWRWDGQETQYF. DNA of the CDR3: TGTGCCTGGAGGTGGGACGGTCAAGAGACCCAGTACTTC.